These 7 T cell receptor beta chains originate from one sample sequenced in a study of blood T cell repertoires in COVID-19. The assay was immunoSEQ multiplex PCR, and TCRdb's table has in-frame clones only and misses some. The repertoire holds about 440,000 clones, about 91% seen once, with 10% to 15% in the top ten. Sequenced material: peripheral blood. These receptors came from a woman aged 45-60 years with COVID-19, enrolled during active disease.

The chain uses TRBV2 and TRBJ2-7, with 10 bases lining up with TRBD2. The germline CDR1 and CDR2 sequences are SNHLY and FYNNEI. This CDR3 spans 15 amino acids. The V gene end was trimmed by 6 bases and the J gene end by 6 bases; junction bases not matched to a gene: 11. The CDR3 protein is CASRNLAGGSGEQYF. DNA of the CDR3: TGTGCCAGCAGAAACTTAGCGGGGGGATCGGGCGAGCAGTACTTC.

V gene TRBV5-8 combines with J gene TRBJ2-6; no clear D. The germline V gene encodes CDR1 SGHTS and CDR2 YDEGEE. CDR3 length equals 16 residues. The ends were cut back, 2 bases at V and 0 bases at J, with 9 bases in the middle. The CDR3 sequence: CASSFFLSSGANVLTF. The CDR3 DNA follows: TGTGCCAGCAGCTTTTTCCTGAGCTCTGGGGCCAACGTCCTGACTTTC.

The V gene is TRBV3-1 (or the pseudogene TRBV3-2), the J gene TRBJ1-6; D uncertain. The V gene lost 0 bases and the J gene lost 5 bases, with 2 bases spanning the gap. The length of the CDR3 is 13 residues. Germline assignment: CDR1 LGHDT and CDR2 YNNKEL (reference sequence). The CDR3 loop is CASSQDNNSPLHF. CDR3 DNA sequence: TGTGCCAGCAGCCAAGATAATAATTCACCCCTCCACTTT.

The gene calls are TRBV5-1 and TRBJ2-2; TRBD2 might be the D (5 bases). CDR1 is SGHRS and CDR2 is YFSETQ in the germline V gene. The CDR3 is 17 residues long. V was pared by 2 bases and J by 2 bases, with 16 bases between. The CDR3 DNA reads TGCGCCAGCAGCTTTCTTAGGACGGGAAAAAACACCGGGGAGCTGTTTTTT. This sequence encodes CASSFLRTGKNTGELFF. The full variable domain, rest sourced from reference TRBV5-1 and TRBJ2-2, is KAGVTQTPRYLIKTRGQQVTLSCSPISGHRSVSWYQQTPGQGLQFLFEYFSETQRNKGNFPGRFSGRQFSNSRSEMNVSTLELGDSALYLCASSFLRTGKNTGELFFGEGSRLTVL.

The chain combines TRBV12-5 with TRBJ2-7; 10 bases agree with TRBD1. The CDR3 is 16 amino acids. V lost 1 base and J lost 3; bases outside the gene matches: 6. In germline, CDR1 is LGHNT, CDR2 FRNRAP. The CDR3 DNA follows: TGTGCTAGTGGTTTGGGGGGACAGGGGACTCTCTACGAGCAGTACTTC. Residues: CASGLGGQGTLYEQYF.

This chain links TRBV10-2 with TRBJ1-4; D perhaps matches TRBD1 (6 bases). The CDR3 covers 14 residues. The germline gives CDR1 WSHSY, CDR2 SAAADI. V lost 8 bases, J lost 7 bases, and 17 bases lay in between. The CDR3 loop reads CASGDGGAGEKLFF. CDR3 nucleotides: TGCGCCAGCGGGGATGGGGGGGCAGGTGAAAAACTGTTTTTT.

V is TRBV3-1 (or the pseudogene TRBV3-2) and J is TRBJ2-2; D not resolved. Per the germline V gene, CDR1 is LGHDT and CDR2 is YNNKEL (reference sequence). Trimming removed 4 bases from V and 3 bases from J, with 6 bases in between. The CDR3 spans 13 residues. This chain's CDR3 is CASSRTDTGELFF. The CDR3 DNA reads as TGTGCCAGCAGCCGTACTGACACCGGGGAGCTGTTTTTT.